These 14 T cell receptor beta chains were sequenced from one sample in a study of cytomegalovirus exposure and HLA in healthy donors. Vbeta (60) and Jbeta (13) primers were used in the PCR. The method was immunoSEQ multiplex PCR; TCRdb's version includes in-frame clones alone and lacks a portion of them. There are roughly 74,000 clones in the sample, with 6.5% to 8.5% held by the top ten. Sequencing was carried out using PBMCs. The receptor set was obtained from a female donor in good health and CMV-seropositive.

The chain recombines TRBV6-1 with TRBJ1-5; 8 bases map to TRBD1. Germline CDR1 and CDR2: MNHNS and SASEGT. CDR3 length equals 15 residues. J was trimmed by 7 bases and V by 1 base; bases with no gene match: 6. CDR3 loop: CASSEGRGTGQPQHF. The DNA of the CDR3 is TGTGCCAGCAGTGAAGGACGCGGGACAGGACAGCCCCAGCATTTT.

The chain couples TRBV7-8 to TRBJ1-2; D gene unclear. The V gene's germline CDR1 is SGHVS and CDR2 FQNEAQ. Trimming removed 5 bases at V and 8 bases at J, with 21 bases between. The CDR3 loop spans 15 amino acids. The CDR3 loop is CASSPRTSGSGGYTF. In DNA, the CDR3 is TGTGCCAGCAGCCCCCGGACTAGCGGGAGTGGAGGCTACACCTTC.

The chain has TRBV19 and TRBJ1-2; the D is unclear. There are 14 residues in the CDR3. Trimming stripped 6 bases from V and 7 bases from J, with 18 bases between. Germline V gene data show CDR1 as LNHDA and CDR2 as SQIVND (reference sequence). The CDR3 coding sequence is TGTGCCAGTAGCCTAGGATTAGGCAGTACTGGCTACACCTTC. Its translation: CASSLGLGSTGYTF.

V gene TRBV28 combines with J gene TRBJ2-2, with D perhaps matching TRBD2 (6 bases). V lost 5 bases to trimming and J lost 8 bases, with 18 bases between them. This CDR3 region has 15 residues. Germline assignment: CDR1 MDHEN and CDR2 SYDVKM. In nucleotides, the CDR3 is TGTGCCAGCAGTGCCCCGGGACTCCTAGAAGGGGAGCTGTTTTTT. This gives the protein CASSAPGLLEGELFF.

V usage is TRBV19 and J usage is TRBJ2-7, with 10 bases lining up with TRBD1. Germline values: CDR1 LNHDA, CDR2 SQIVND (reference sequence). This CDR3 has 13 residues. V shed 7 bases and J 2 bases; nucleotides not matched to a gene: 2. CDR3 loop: CASTGTGAYEQYF. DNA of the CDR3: TGTGCCAGTACCGGGACAGGGGCCTACGAGCAGTACTTC.

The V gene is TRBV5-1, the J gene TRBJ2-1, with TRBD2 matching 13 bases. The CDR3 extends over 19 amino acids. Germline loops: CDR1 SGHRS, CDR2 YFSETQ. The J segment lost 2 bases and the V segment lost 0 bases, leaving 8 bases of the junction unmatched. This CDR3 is CASSLDPTSGRAAYNEQFF. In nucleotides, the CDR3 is TGCGCCAGCAGCTTGGACCCCACTAGCGGGAGGGCCGCCTACAATGAGCAGTTCTTC.

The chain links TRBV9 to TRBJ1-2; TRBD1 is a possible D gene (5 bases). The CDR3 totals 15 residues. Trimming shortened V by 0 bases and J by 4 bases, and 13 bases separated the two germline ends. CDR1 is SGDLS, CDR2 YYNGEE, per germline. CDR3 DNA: TGTGCCAGCAGCGTAGCCGACGACAGTTCCTATGGCTACACCTTC. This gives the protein CASSVADDSSYGYTF.

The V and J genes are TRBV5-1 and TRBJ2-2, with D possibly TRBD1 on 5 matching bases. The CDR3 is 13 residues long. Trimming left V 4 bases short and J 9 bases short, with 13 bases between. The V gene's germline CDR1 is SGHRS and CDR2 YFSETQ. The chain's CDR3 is CASSPHPGRELFF. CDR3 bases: TGCGCCAGCAGCCCCCACCCAGGGAGGGAGCTGTTTTTT. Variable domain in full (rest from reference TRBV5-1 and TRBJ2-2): KAGVTQTPRYLIKTRGQQVTLSCSPISGHRSVSWYQQTPGQGLQFLFEYFSETQRNKGNFPGRFSGRQFSNSRSEMNVSTLELGDSALYLCASSPHPGRELFFGEGSRLTVL.

CDR3 coding DNA: TGCGCCAGCAGCCCCGGGACTAGCGGGAGAAGGGATGAGCAGTTCTTC. Protein: CASSPGTSGRRDEQFF. This chain connects TRBV4-3 to TRBJ2-1; TRBD2 matches at 14 bases. This CDR3 has 16 residues. From germline, CDR1 is LGHNA and CDR2 YSLEER. V trimming: 4 bases; J trimming: 8 bases; junction bases outside the gene matches: 7.

CDR3 region: CAWSLTLEAFF. The CDR3 region has the DNA TGTGCCTGGAGCTTGACTCTCGAAGCTTTCTTT. The V gene is TRBV30, the J gene TRBJ1-1; unclear D gene. V lost 3 bases to trimming and J lost 8 bases, with 10 bases between them. The V gene's germline CDR1 is GTSNPN and CDR2 SVGIG (reference sequence). The CDR3 has 11 residues.

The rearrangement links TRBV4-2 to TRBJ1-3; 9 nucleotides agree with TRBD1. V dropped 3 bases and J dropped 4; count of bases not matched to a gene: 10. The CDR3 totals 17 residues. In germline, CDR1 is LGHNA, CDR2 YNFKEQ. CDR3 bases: TGTGCCAGCAGCCACAACGGCGGGACAGGGCAGGGAAACACCATATATTTT. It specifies CASSHNGGTGQGNTIYF.

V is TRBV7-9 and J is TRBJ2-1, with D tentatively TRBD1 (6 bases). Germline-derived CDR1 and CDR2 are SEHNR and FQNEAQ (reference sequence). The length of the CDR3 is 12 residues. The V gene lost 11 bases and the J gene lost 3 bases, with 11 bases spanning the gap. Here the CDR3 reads CAPGDIYNEQFF. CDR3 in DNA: TGTGCCCCCGGGGACATCTACAATGAGCAGTTCTTC.

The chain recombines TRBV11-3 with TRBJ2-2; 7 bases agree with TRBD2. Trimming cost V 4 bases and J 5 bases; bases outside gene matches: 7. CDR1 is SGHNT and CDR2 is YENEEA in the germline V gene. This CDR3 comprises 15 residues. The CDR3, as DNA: TGTGCCAGCAGCTCGGGGAGGGAAAGGACCGGGGAGCTGTTTTTT. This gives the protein CASSSGRERTGELFF.

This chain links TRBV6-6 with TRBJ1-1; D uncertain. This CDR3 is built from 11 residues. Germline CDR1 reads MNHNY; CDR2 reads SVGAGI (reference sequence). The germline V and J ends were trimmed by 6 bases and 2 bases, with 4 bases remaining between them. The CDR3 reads CASRLNTEAFF. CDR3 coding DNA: TGTGCCAGCAGACTCAACACTGAAGCTTTCTTT.